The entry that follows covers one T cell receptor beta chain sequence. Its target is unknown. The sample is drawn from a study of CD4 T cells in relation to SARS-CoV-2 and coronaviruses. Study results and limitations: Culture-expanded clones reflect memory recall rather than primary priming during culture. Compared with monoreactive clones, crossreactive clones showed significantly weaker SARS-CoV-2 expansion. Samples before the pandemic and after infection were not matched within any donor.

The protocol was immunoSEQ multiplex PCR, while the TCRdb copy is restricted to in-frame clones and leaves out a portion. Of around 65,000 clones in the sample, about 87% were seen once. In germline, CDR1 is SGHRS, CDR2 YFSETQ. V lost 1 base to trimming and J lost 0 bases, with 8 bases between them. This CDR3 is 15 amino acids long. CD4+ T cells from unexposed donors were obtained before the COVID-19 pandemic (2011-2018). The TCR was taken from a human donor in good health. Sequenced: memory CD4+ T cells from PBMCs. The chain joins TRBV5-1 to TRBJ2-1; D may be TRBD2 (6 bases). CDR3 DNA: TGCGCCAGCAGCTTGTCGACTAGCTCCTACAATGAGCAGTTCTTC. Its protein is CASSLSTSSYNEQFF.